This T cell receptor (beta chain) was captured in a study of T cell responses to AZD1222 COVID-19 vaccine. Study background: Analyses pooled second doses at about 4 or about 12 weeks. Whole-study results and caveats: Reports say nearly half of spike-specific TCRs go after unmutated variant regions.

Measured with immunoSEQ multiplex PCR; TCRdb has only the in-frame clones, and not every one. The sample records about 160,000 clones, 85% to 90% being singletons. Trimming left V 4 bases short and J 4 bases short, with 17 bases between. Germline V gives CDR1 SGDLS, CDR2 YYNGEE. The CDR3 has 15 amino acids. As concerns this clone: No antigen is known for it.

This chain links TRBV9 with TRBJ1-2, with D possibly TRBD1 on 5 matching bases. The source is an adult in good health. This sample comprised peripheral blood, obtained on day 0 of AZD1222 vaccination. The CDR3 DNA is TGTGCCAGCAGCCCCGAGGGGTCAGGCCCCTATGGCTACACCTTC. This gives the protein CASSPEGSGPYGYTF. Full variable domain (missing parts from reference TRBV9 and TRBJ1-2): DSGVTQTPKHLITATGQRVTLRCSPRSGDLSVYWYQQSLDQGLQFLIQYYNGEERAKGNILERFSAQQFPDLHSELNLSSLELGDSALYFCASSPEGSGPYGYTFGSGTRLTVV.